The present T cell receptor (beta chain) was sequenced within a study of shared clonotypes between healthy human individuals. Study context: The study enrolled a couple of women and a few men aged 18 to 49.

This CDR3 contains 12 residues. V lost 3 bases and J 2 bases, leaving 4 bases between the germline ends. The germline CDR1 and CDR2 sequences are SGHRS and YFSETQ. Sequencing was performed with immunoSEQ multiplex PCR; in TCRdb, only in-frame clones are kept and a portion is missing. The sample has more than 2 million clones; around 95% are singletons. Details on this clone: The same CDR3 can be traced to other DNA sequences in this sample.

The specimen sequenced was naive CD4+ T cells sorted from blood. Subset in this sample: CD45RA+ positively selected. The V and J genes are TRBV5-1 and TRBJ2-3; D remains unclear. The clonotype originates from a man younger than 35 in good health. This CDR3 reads CASSSTTDTQYF. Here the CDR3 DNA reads TGCGCCAGCAGCTCTACCACAGATACGCAGTATTTT. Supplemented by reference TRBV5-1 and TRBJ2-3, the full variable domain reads KAGVTQTPRYLIKTRGQQVTLSCSPISGHRSVSWYQQTPGQGLQFLFEYFSETQRNKGNFPGRFSGRQFSNSRSEMNVSTLELGDSALYLCASSSTTDTQYFGPGTRLTVL.